This T cell receptor beta chain was identified in a study of blood T cell repertoires in COVID-19. V gave up 1 base and J gave up 2 bases, with 8 bases separating them. The germline V gene has CDR1 SGHTA and CDR2 FQGNSA. This CDR3 contains 15 residues. The protocol was immunoSEQ multiplex PCR, while the TCRdb copy is restricted to in-frame clones and leaves out a portion. Seen here are 170,000 or so clones, around 83% observed once, and the top ten hold more than 1.5%. The clonotype originates from a human donor in a cohort sampled during active COVID-19. The sample consisted of peripheral blood. This chain connects TRBV7-2 to TRBJ1-4; maybe TRBD1 (6 bases). The CDR3 nucleotides read TGTGCCAGCAGCTTAGTTACAGGGACTAATGAAAAACTGTTTTTT. Encoded protein: CASSLVTGTNEKLFF.